These 16 T cell receptor beta chains were all obtained from the same sample, sequenced in a study of Graves' ophthalmopathy and Graves' hyperthyroidism. The authors amplified TCR beta CDR3 regions from RNA transcripts. Second-round multiplex PCR followed a first-round RT-PCR using HTBI primers. One entry per CDR3 protein results from TCRdb running MiXCR on the multiplex PCR reads. The sample has about 660,000 distinct CDR3 sequences; about 38% are singletons. Sequenced: peripheral blood. Receptor source: an adult man with Graves' ophthalmopathy.

The chain is built from TRBV7-8 and TRBJ2-2; 15 nucleotides match TRBD2. Germline CDR1 SGHVS, CDR2 FQNEAQ. The CDR3 is 16 amino acids. The V segment lost 6 bases and the J segment 4 bases; nucleotides outside the gene matches: 3. The CDR3 loop reads CASRRTSGRATGELFF. The CDR3 nucleotides are TGTGCCAGCAGGCGGACTAGCGGGAGGGCCACCGGGGAGCTGTTTTTT.

Comments on this clonotype: The CDR3 carries no conserved terminal phenylalanine or tryptophan, so it likely arises from a read error. The chain links TRBV20-1 to TRBJ2-5; weak D call: TRBD2 (6 bases). CDR1 DFQATT and CDR2 SNEGSKA come from the germline V gene (reference sequence). Trimming pared 2 bases from V and 5 bases from J, leaving 12 bases between. This CDR3 spans 13 amino acids. CDR3 loop: CSARTGGEETQYS. CDR3 sequence (DNA): TGCAGTGCTAGAACCGGCGGGGAGGAGACCCAGTACTCC.

CDR3 protein: CASSLRVTTGELFF. The CDR3 region has the DNA TGTGCCAGCAGCTTAAGGGTGACCACCGGGGAGCTGTTTTTT. The chain carries TRBV7-3 and TRBJ2-2; unclear D gene. The CDR3 length is 14 residues. Germline-derived CDR1 and CDR2 are SGHTA and FQGTGA. V shed 1 base and J shed 4 bases, with 7 bases lying between them. Supplemented by reference TRBV7-3 and TRBJ2-2, the full variable domain reads GAGVSQTPSNKVTEKGKYVELRCDPISGHTALYWYRQSLGQGPEFLIYFQGTGAADDSGLPNDRFFAVRPEGSVSTLKIQRTERGDSAVYLCASSLRVTTGELFFGEGSRLTVL.

This clonotype was counted ten times or more. The rearrangement links TRBV7-9 to TRBJ1-3, with TRBD1 matching 7 bases. Per germline, CDR1 SEHNR and CDR2 FQNEAQ (reference sequence). The CDR3 loop spans 15 amino acids. J gave up 4 bases and V 3 bases, and 6 bases lay outside the gene matches. The CDR3 sequence is CASSFRDRAGNTIYF. The CDR3 nucleotides are TGTGCCAGCAGCTTTCGCGACAGGGCCGGAAACACCATATATTTT.

With respect to this clonotype: The conserved closing phenylalanine or tryptophan is absent in this CDR3, likely reflecting a read error. The rearrangement uses TRBV4-1 and TRBJ1-5, with D hard to call. The germline V and J ends were trimmed by 0 bases and 7 bases, with 4 bases remaining between them. Germline V gene data show CDR1 as MGHRA and CDR2 as YSYEKL. The CDR3 is 12 residues long. CDR3 region: CASSQENQPQHS. DNA of the CDR3: TGCGCCAGCAGCCAAGAGAACCAGCCCCAGCATTCT.

Only a few counts were recorded for this clonotype. The rearrangement uses TRBV4-1 and TRBJ1-4; weak D call: TRBD1 (5 bases). The CDR3 covers 17 residues. The germline CDR1 and CDR2 sequences are MGHRA and YSYEKL. Trimming stripped 0 bases from V and 6 bases from J, with 17 bases between. The CDR3 DNA sequence: TGCGCCAGCAGCCAAGAAAGGGGCGAACGGTTTGATGAAAAACTGTTTTTT. It specifies CASSQERGERFDEKLFF.

This clonotype was seen repeatedly, ten times or more. The chain is built from TRBV10-3 and TRBJ1-1; 9 bases align to TRBD1. This CDR3 is 15 amino acids long. Germline values: CDR1 ENHRY, CDR2 SYGVKD. Trimming cost V 10 bases and J 3 bases; bases outside gene matches: 12. This chain's CDR3 is CATQPRTGEYTEAFF. CDR3 sequence (DNA): TGTGCCACCCAGCCCCGGACAGGGGAGTACACTGAAGCTTTCTTT.

This clonotype was recorded a few times. The genes are TRBV11-1 and TRBJ2-7; the D call may be TRBD1 or TRBD2 (5 bases each). There are 12 residues in the CDR3. Looked up from germline, CDR1 is SGHAT and CDR2 is FQDESV (reference sequence). Trimming took 5 bases from V and 5 from J, leaving 10 bases between them. CDR3 amino acids: CASSRGEHEQYF. The DNA for the CDR3 is TGTGCCAGCAGCCGAGGGGAGCACGAGCAGTACTTC.

Ten or more counts support this clonotype. The chain is built from TRBV6-5 and TRBJ2-7, with unresolved D. Trimming cost V 2 bases and J 4 bases, with 12 bases left between them. This CDR3 has 14 amino acids. Germline CDR1 and CDR2: MNHEY and SVGAGI. For the CDR3, the DNA is TGTGCCAGCAGTTACGAGGCGGACGGGTACGAGCAGTACTTC. This translates into CASSYEADGYEQYF.

In this sample, this clonotype turned up many times. The chain couples TRBV12-3 or TRBV12-4 to TRBJ2-7, with D unclear. Trimming removed 5 bases at V and 4 bases at J, with 15 bases between. The CDR3 length is 14 residues. The CDR3 DNA follows: TGTGCCAGCAGTCCGGAACCCGGTCGTTACGAGCAGTACTTC. Translated, it gives CASSPEPGRYEQYF.

This clonotype showed up many times. J is TRBJ1-6 and V is TRBV29-1; the D gene is possibly TRBD1 (5 bases). CDR1 is SQVTM, CDR2 ANQGSEA, per germline. CDR3 length equals 13 residues. The ends were cut back, 6 bases at V and 9 bases at J, with 15 bases in the middle. Here the CDR3 DNA reads TGCAGCGTGGGGACCGGCCGCGGTTCACCCCTCCACTTT. The encoded protein is CSVGTGRGSPLHF.

V usage is TRBV2 and J usage is TRBJ1-1; TRBD1 matches 10 bases. The CDR3 is 11 residues long. CDR1 is SNHLY, CDR2 FYNNEI, per germline. V lost 5 bases, J lost 14 bases, and 5 bases stayed unmatched. CDR3 sequence reads: CASSSGQGSFF. The DNA for the CDR3 is TGTGCCAGCAGTTCGGGACAGGGGTCATTCTTT.

The genes are TRBV15 and TRBJ1-5, with 7 bases that match TRBD1. Germline V gene sequence: CDR1 LNHNV, CDR2 YYDKDF (reference sequence). The trim removed 3 bases at V and 4 bases at J, leaving 15 bases unmatched. CDR3 length: 18 amino acids. CDR3 protein: CATSSQVGGQLLNQPQHF. For the CDR3, the DNA is TGTGCCACCAGCAGCCAAGTAGGGGGACAGCTTTTAAATCAGCCCCAGCATTTT.

This clonotype has only a few counts. The chain employs TRBV11-1 and TRBJ2-2; D is undetermined. The CDR3 runs to 13 residues. Germline assignment: CDR1 SGHAT and CDR2 FQDESV (reference sequence). V was pared by 8 bases and J by 0 bases, with 7 bases between. CDR3 amino acids: CASRGANTGELFF. Written as DNA, the CDR3 is TGTGCCAGCCGCGGAGCGAACACCGGGGAGCTGTTTTTT. The whole variable domain, filled in from reference TRBV11-1 and TRBJ2-2, reads EAEVAQSPRYKITEKSQAVAFWCDPISGHATLYWYRQILGQGPELLVQFQDESVVDDSQLPKDRFSAERLKGVDSTLKIQPAELGDSAMYLCASRGANTGELFFGEGSRLTVL.

There are many counts of this clonotype. This chain connects TRBV19 to TRBJ1-4; D is possibly TRBD1 (6 bases). The V and J ends lost 6 bases and 8 bases respectively, with 13 bases between them. Germline-derived CDR1 and CDR2 are LNHDA and SQIVND (reference sequence). There are 13 residues in the CDR3. CDR3 in amino acids: CASRLDSKEKLFF. CDR3 nucleotides: TGTGCCAGTAGGCTGGACAGTAAAGAAAAACTGTTTTTT.

There are a few counts of this clonotype. The chain joins TRBV12-3 or TRBV12-4 to TRBJ2-7, with D possibly TRBD1 on 5 matching bases. CDR3 length equals 13 residues. Trimming took off 3 bases at V and 6 bases at J, with 12 bases between the two ends. The CDR3 nucleotides are TGTGCCAGCAGTTTGAGTACAGGTCGCGAGCAGTACTTC. Protein sequence: CASSLSTGREQYF.